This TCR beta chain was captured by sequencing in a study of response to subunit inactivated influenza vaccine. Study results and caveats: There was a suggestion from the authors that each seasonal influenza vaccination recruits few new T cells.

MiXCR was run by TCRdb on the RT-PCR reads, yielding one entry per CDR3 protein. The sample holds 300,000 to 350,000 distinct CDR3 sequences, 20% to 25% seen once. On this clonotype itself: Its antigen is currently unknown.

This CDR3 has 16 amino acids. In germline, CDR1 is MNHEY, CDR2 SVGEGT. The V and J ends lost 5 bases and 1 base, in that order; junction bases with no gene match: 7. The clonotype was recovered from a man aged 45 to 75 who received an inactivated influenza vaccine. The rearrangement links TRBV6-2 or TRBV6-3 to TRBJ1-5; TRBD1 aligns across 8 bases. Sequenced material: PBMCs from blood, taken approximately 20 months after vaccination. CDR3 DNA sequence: TGTGCCAGCAGTAAAACAACAGGGGGGAGCAATCAGCCCCAGCATTTT. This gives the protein CASSKTTGGSNQPQHF.